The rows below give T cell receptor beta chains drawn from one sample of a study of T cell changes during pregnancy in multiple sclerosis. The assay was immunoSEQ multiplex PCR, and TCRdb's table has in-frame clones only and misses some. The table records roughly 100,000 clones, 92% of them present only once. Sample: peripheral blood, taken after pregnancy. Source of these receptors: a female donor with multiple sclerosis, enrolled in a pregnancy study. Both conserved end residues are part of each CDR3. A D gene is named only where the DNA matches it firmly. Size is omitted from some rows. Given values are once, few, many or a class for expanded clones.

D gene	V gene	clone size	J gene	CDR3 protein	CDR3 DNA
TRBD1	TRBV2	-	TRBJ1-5	CASSLQGSIKEPQHF	TGTGCCAGCAGCCTACAGGGGAGTATAAAGGAGCCCCAGCATTTT
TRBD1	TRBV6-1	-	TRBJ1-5	CASKGAGQPQHF	TGTGCCAGCAAGGGGGCTGGTCAGCCCCAGCATTTT
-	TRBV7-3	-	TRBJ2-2	CASSQGTGELFF	TGTGCCAGCAGTCAGGGCACCGGGGAGCTGTTTTTT
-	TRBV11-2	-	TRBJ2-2	CASSLPSGELFF	TGTGCCAGCAGCTTACCGTCCGGGGAGCTGTTTTTT
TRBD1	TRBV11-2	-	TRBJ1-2	CASSSGTGGYGYTF	TGTGCCAGCAGCTCCGGGACAGGGGGTTATGGCTACACCTTC
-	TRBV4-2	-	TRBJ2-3	CASSQEASSEYTQYF	TGTGCCAGCAGCCAAGAAGCTAGCTCGGAATATACGCAGTATTTT
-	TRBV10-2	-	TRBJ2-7	CASTSFGSPYEQYF	TGCGCCAGCACCTCGTTCGGGTCCCCCTACGAGCAGTACTTC
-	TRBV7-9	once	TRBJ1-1	CASSSLTRGNTEAFF	TGTGCCAGCAGCTCCCTGACCCGGGGAAACACTGAAGCTTTCTTT
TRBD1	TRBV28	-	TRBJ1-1	CASSLGLGQVETEAFF	TGTGCCAGCAGTTTGGGTCTCGGACAGGTAGAGACTGAAGCTTTCTTT
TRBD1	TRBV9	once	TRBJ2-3	CASSAGTGVVTDTQYF	TGTGCCAGCAGCGCAGGGACAGGGGTAGTAACAGATACGCAGTATTTT
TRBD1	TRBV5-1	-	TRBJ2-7	CASNLRGQGIHEQYF	TGCGCCAGCAATTTAAGGGGACAGGGGATCCACGAGCAGTACTTC
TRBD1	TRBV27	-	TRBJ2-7	CASSIGQGYEQYF	TGTGCCAGCAGTATTGGACAGGGCTACGAGCAGTACTTC
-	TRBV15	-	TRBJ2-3	CATSYSSFGTDTQYF	TGTGCCACCAGCTATTCCTCTTTTGGCACAGATACGCAGTATTTT
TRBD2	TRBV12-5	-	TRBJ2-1	CASGSGGSLEQFF	TGTGCTAGTGGTTCGGGGGGGTCGCTGGAGCAGTTCTTC
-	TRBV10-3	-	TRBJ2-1	CAMASGGQFSNEQFF	TGTGCCATGGCATCTGGGGGACAATTTAGCAATGAGCAGTTCTTC
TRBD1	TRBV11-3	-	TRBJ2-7	CASSLDGQGVSYEQYF	TGTGCCAGCAGCTTAGATGGACAGGGGGTCTCCTACGAGCAGTACTTC
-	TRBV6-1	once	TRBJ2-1	CASSDTGGRAYNEQFF	TGTGCCAGCAGTGATACGGGGGGCCGGGCCTACAATGAGCAGTTCTTC
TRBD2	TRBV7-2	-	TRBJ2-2	CASSSYGGALAGELFF	TGTGCCAGCAGCTCCTACGGGGGGGCCTTGGCCGGGGAGCTGTTTTTT
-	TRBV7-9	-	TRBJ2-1	CASRGAGQSYEQFF	TGTGCCAGCAGAGGGGCAGGGCAGTCATATGAGCAGTTCTTC
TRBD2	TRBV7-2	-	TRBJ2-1	CASSLGSGRSNEQFF	TGTGCCAGCAGCTTAGGCAGCGGGAGATCTAATGAGCAGTTCTTC